The 8 T cell receptor beta chains given below trace back to one sample, sequenced in a study of shared clonotypes between healthy human individuals. TCRdb's copy holds only in-frame clones and misses some; the assay was immunoSEQ multiplex PCR. Counted here are some 500,000 clones, 90% to 97% occurring once; the ten biggest clones make up approximately 0.062%. Sequences were obtained from naive CD4+ T cells sorted from blood. Subset specified: CD45RA+ positively selected. The receptors here all came from a woman in her 30s in good health.

The chain combines TRBV28 with TRBJ2-5; D is perhaps TRBD2 (5 bases). V shed 3 bases and J shed 3 bases, with 8 bases lying between them. The CDR3 length is 13 residues. Germline V gives CDR1 MDHEN, CDR2 SYDVKM. The CDR3 coding sequence is TGTGCCAGCAGTTTGATGGGAGAAGAGACCCAGTACTTC. Residues: CASSLMGEETQYF.

The chain recombines TRBV13 with TRBJ2-2; a possible D gene is TRBD2 (6 bases). The CDR3 runs to 15 residues. The germline V gene encodes CDR1 PRHDT and CDR2 FYEKMQ (reference sequence). The germline V and J ends were trimmed by 5 bases and 6 bases, with 16 bases remaining between them. Here the CDR3 reads CASSQAAGSAGELFF. The CDR3 DNA is TGTGCCAGCAGCCAAGCTGCGGGGTCAGCCGGGGAGCTGTTTTTT.

V and J are TRBV19 and TRBJ1-4; D call uncertain. CDR1 LNHDA and CDR2 SQIVND come from the germline V gene (reference sequence). Trimming stripped 1 base from V and 6 bases from J, with 12 bases between. The CDR3 runs to 15 residues. Here the CDR3 DNA reads TGTGCCAGTAGTATAGTGGCACGTACCCATGAAAAACTGTTTTTT. It yields the protein CASSIVARTHEKLFF.

This clone was picked up one time. V and J are TRBV27 and TRBJ1-5, with D possibly being TRBD1 (5 bases). V was cut by 3 bases and J by 7 bases, with 10 bases left in between. The CDR3 runs 13 residues. Looked up from germline, CDR1 is MNHEY and CDR2 is SMNVEV (reference sequence). CDR3 in amino acids: CASSFIRGQPQHF. The CDR3 region has the DNA TGTGCCAGCAGTTTTATCCGGGGCCAGCCCCAGCATTTT.

V usage is TRBV2 and J usage is TRBJ1-2; D is ambiguous. Germline V gene data show CDR1 as SNHLY and CDR2 as FYNNEI. The V end lost 3 bases, the J end lost 0 bases, and 8 bases lay between the germline ends. CDR3 length: 14 residues. The CDR3 loop is CASSEQETNYGYTF. CDR3 in DNA: TGTGCCAGCAGTGAGCAGGAAACTAACTATGGCTACACCTTC. Based on the CDR3 plus reference TRBV2 and TRBJ1-2, the full variable domain is EPEVTQTPSHQVTQMGQEVILRCVPISNHLYFYWYRQILGQKVEFLVSFYNNEISEKSEIFDDQFSVERPDGSNFTLKIRSTKLEDSAMYFCASSEQETNYGYTFGSGTRLTVV.

This chain connects TRBV5-6 to TRBJ1-1; D is undetermined. Per the germline V gene, CDR1 is SGHDT and CDR2 is YYEEEE. The V gene lost 4 bases and the J gene lost 7 bases, with 14 bases spanning the gap. CDR3 length equals 13 residues. The CDR3 loop is CASSTGRRGEAFF. The CDR3 coding sequence is TGTGCCAGCAGCACCGGTCGTCGAGGTGAAGCTTTCTTT.

V gene TRBV18 combines with J gene TRBJ2-1; 10 bases are shared with TRBD2. The length of the CDR3 is 17 residues. V lost 5 bases and J lost 7; bases outside the gene matches: 14. From germline, CDR1 is KGHSH and CDR2 LQKENI. DNA for the CDR3: TGTGCCAGCTCAGCCCGGGCCCCTAGCGGGAGAATGAATGAGCAGTTCTTC. This gives the protein CASSARAPSGRMNEQFF.

This rearrangement joins TRBV2 to TRBJ1-1; weak D call: TRBD1 (6 bases). Germline values: CDR1 SNHLY, CDR2 FYNNEI. The V and J ends lost 4 bases and 2 bases respectively, with 11 bases between them. The CDR3 runs 14 residues. CDR3 nucleotides: TGTGCCAGCAGTGGGAGCAGGGGTAACACTGAAGCTTTCTTT. Protein product: CASSGSRGNTEAFF. The full variable domain, rest sourced from reference TRBV2 and TRBJ1-1, is EPEVTQTPSHQVTQMGQEVILRCVPISNHLYFYWYRQILGQKVEFLVSFYNNEISEKSEIFDDQFSVERPDGSNFTLKIRSTKLEDSAMYFCASSGSRGNTEAFFGQGTRLTVV.